This entry features one TCR beta chain sequence. The data belong to a study of blood T cell repertoires in COVID-19. Overall study context: Samples taken during acute and convalescent COVID-19 were collected in the United States, Italy and Spain. The cDNA or gDNA used as material had been derived from T cells, B-cell-depleted T cells, or PBMCs.

As processed by the authors: Researchers report that nucleated cell counts were estimated from reference gene primer amplification. Generated by immunoSEQ multiplex PCR, the TCRdb table keeps only in-frame clones and is missing some. The V and J calls and clone size were taken over from that table, and D and trimming were inferred from the DNA. This sample carries about 59,000 clones, roughly 89% of them seen once, and the ten largest clones take about 9.1%. This CDR3 contains 15 residues. Trimming took 4 bases from V and 6 from J; bases not matched to a gene: 8. Germline V gives CDR1 WNHNN, CDR2 SYGVQD (reference sequence).

The origin of this receptor is a human donor in a cohort sampled during active COVID-19. The chain joins TRBV10-1 to TRBJ2-3, with 9 bases fitting TRBD2. The specimen was peripheral blood. The CDR3 here is CASSVRLADTDTQYF. The CDR3 nucleotides read TGCGCCAGCAGTGTAAGACTAGCGGACACCGATACGCAGTATTTT.